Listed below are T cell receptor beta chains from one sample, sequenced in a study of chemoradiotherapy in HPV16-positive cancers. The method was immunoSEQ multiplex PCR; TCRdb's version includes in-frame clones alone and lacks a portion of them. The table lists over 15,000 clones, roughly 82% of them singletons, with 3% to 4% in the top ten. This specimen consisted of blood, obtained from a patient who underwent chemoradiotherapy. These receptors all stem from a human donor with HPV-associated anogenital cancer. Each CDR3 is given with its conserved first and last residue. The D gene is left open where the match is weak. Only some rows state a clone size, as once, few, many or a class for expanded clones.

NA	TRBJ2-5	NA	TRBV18	TGTGCCAGCTCATCCACGCTACAAGAGACCCAGTACTTC	CASSSTLQETQYF
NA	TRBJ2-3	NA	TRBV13	TGTGCCAGCAGCTTAGCGGGGACGGGCGGCACAGATACGCAGTATTTT	CASSLAGTGGTDTQYF
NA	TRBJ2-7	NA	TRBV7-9	TGTGCCAGCAGCTTAGGTGGGGTCCCCTACGAGCAGTACTTC	CASSLGGVPYEQYF
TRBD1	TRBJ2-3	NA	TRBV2	TGTGCCAGCAGGTCGACAGGGGATACGCAGTATTTT	CASRSTGDTQYF
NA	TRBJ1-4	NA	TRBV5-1	TGCGCCAGCAGCTTGGGGGGGCCCTCAAATGAAAAACTGTTTTTT	CASSLGGPSNEKLFF
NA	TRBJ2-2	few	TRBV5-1	TGCGCCAGCAGCCACTCCGACCCCAACACCGGGGAGCTGTTTTTT	CASSHSDPNTGELFF
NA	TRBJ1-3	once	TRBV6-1	TGTGCCAGCATAGATAGGGGCTCTGGAAACACCATATATTTT	CASIDRGSGNTIYF
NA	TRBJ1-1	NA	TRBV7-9	TGTGCCAGCAGCTTAGCGCTCCAGGTTGGAGCTTTCTTT	CASSLALQVGAFF
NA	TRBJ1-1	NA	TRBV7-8	TGTGCCAGCAGCTTATGGGGAGGGCAGCTAAAGAACACTGAAGCTTTCTTT	CASSLWGGQLKNTEAFF
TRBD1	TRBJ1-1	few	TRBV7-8	TGTGCCAGCAGCTTAGCGGCCAGGGACAGCCCTGAAGCTTTCTTT	CASSLAARDSPEAFF
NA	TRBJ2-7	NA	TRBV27	TGTGCCAGCAGTTTATCGCCACCCTACGAGCAGTACTTC	CASSLSPPYEQYF
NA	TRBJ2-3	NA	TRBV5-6	TGTGCCAGCAGCTTGACAGGGAGGTCGACGCAGTATTTT	CASSLTGRSTQYF
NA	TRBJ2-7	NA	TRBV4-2	TGTGCCAGCAGCCAAGTGGGGGAAGAGCAGTACTTC	CASSQVGEEQYF
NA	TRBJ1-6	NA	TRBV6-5	TGTGCCAGCAGTTACCTCGGGGAATCACCCCTCCACTTT	CASSYLGESPLHF
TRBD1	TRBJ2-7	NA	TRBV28	TGTGCCAGCACGGGACCGACAGGGAGCTCCTACGAGCAGTACTTC	CASTGPTGSSYEQYF
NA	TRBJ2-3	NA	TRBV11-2	TGTGCCAGCAGCTTAGAAGCACGGGGCACAGATACGCAGTATTTT	CASSLEARGTDTQYF
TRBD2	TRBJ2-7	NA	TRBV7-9	TGTGCCAGCAGCTTCTCTGGGAGGGCCTACGAGCAGTACTTC	CASSFSGRAYEQYF
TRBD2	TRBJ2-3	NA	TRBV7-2	TGTGCCAGCAGCAACAAGCGGGGGGCGGGCACAGATACGCAGTATTTT	CASSNKRGAGTDTQYF
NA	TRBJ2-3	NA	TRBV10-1	TGCGCCAGCAGTGAATTCGGGGTTCCCACAGATACGCAGTATTTT	CASSEFGVPTDTQYF
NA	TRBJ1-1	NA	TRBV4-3	TGCGCCAGCAGCCAAGATCTGACGGGACTGCACACTGAAGCTTTCTTT	CASSQDLTGLHTEAFF
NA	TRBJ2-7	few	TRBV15	TGTGCCACCAGCAAGGCCCCGTCTTACGAGCAGTACTTC	CATSKAPSYEQYF
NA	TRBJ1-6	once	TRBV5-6	TGTGCCAGCAGCTGGGGTAATTCACCCCTCCACTTT	CASSWGNSPLHF
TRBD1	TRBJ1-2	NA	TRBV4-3	TGCGCCAGCAGCCAAGATAGTCGGCTGACAGGGGAGGACGGCTACACCTTC	CASSQDSRLTGEDGYTF
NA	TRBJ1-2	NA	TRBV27	TGTGCCAGCAGCCGCATGGGGGATTGGGGGGGCGGGGTTAGTGGCTACACCTTC	CASSRMGDWGGGVSGYTF
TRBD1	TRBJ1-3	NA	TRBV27	TGTGCCAGCAGTCCCGGACAGGGGGCGTCCGGAAACACCATATATTTT	CASSPGQGASGNTIYF
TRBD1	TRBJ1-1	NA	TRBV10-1	TGCGCCAGCAGTCTGTTACAGGGGAGGGGGCCGAACACTGAAGCTTTCTTT	CASSLLQGRGPNTEAFF
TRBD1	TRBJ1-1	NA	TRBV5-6	TGTGCCAGCAGCATCAACAGGGGATTTGAAGCTTTCTTT	CASSINRGFEAFF
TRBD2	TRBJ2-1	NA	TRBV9	TGTGCCAGCAGCGTAGCTCCGCTAGCGGGGGAGCAGTTCTTC	CASSVAPLAGEQFF
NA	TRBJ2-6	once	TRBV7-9	TGTGCCAGCAGCTGGACACTTGGGGCCAACGTCCTGACTTTC	CASSWTLGANVLTF
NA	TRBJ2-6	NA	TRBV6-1	TGTGCCAGCAGTGAAGCAGGCTCTGGGGCCAACGTCCTGACTTTC	CASSEAGSGANVLTF
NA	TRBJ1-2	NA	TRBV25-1	TGTGCCAGCAGTGAATATAGAGGGGCAGGCTACACCTTC	CASSEYRGAGYTF
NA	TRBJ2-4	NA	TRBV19	TGTGCCAGTAGTATAGGTTCTCCGGGGCAGGGAGGTTATAACATTCAGTACTTC	CASSIGSPGQGGYNIQYF
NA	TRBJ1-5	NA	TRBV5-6	TGTGCCAGCAGCTTGGGTAGCAATCAGCCCCAGCATTTT	CASSLGSNQPQHF
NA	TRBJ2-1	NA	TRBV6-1	TGTGCCAGCAGCGAAGGTGGTGGAACCAATGAGCAGTTCTTC	CASSEGGGTNEQFF
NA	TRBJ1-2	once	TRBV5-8	TGTGCCAGCAGCTTGGACGTCGGCGGAAACTATGGCTACACCTTC	CASSLDVGGNYGYTF
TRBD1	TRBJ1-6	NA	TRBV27	TGTGCCAGCAGGGTACTAGGGGGAGACAGGGGTGATTCACCCCTCCACTTT	CASRVLGGDRGDSPLHF
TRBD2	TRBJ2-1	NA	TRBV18	TGTGCCAGCTCACCACTCATCGGGGGGGACAATGAGCAGTTCTTC	CASSPLIGGDNEQFF
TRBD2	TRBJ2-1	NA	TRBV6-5	TGTGCCAGCAGTGGAACTAGCGGGGGGGCCTATGAGCAGTTCTTC	CASSGTSGGAYEQFF
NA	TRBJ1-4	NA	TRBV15	TGTGCCACCAGCAGAGATACAAGGGGCAGGGAAAAACTGTTTTTT	CATSRDTRGREKLFF
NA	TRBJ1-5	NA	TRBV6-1	TGTGCCAGCAGTGAAGTGGCAGGAATCAATCAGCCCCAGCATTTT	CASSEVAGINQPQHF
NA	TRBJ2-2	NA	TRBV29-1	TGCAGCGTTGATTCCAGGGACCCCGGGGAGCTGTTTTTT	CSVDSRDPGELFF
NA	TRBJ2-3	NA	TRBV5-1	TGCGCCAGCAGCCAGGGAGAGCGCACAGATACGCAGTATTTT	CASSQGERTDTQYF
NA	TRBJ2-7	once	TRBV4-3	TGCGCCAGCAGCTTCGAACGGGGGTCCTACGAGCAGTACTTC	CASSFERGSYEQYF
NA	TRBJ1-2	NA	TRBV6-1	TGTGCCAGCAGTGAATCAACAGCCTCCTATGGCTACACCTTC	CASSESTASYGYTF
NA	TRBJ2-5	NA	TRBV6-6	TGTGCCAGCAGTTATAATGTCGGCCAAGAGACCCAGTACTTC	CASSYNVGQETQYF
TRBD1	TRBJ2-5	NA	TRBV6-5	TGTGCCAGCAGCGACCCGGGACAGGGGAGAGAGACCCAGTACTTC	CASSDPGQGRETQYF
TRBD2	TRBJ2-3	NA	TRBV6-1	TGTGCCAGCAGTGAGCGGGGGGGGCCTTTAGTAACAGATACGCAGTATTTT	CASSERGGPLVTDTQYF
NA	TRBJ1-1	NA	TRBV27	TGTGCCAGCAGTCCCGGGGACAAGAACACTGAAGCTTTCTTT	CASSPGDKNTEAFF
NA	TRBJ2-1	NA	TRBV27	TGTGCCAGCAGTCGACCACCGGGCACTAACAATGAGCAGTTCTTC	CASSRPPGTNNEQFF
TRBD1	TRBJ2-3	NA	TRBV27	TGTGCCAGCAAAATGACAGGGGGGTTCGGAGATACGCAGTATTTT	CASKMTGGFGDTQYF